This T cell receptor (beta chain) was recorded in a study of blood T cell repertoires in COVID-19. With 5 bases removed from V and 6 bases from J, the gap between germline ends came to 11 bases. CDR3 size: 13 residues. CDR1 is SGHVS, CDR2 FQNEAQ, per germline. Assay used: immunoSEQ multiplex PCR; TCRdb lists only in-frame clones, some missing. The repertoire holds over 200,000 clones, with 84% as singletons. The rearrangement links TRBV7-8 to TRBJ1-5; D is unclear. Sequenced sample: PBMCs or T cells enriched from blood (not recorded which). The clonotype comes from a man in his 60s who had recovered from COVID-19. The CDR3 loop is CASSQTRLQPQHF. The CDR3, as DNA: TGTGCCAGCAGCCAGACAAGGCTTCAGCCCCAGCATTTT.